Below are 7 T cell receptor beta chains sequenced from a single sample in a study of blood T cells in healthy people across ages. With a J-beta primer mix and a sample-barcoded 5' primer, a second PCR ran about 7 to 12 cycles. TCRdb processed the 5' RACE reads anew with MiXCR; each CDR3 protein has one entry. The table records more than 900,000 distinct CDR3 sequences, almost 30% of them present only once. These data are also associated with another study on T cells of mothers and their children.

The sample taken for sequencing was blood. The receptors were gathered from a woman between 40 and 50 years old in good health.

V gene TRBV20-1 combines with J gene TRBJ1-1; possibly TRBD1 for D (5 bases). This CDR3 region has 14 residues. CDR1 and CDR2 from the germline V gene are DFQATT and SNEGSKA (reference sequence). Trimming shortened V by 3 bases and J by 1 base, and 12 bases separated the two germline ends. The CDR3 DNA sequence: TGCAGTGCTAGTCGGGGAGACAGGAACACTGAAGCTTTCTTT. It translates to CSASRGDRNTEAFF.

This clonotype was seen a handful of times. This sequence joins TRBV25-1 and TRBJ2-3, with TRBD2 identical over 7 bases. Germline V gene lookup returns CDR1 MGHDK and CDR2 SYGVNS. The CDR3 contains 16 residues. The J segment lost 2 bases and the V segment lost 3 bases, leaving 8 bases of the junction unmatched. The CDR3 sequence is CASSDPAGPYTDTQYF. CDR3 nucleotides: TGTGCCAGCAGTGATCCAGCGGGGCCTTACACAGATACGCAGTATTTT. The variable domain in full, with the rest retrieved from reference TRBV25-1 and TRBJ2-3, is EADIYQTPRYLVIGTGKKITLECSQTMGHDKMYWYQQDPGMELHLIHYSYGVNSTEKGDLSSESTVSRIRTEHFPLTLESARPSHTSQYLCASSDPAGPYTDTQYFGPGTRLTVL.

This clonotype showed up just a few times. The chain has TRBV24-1 and TRBJ2-1; 7 positions agree with TRBD1. CDR3 length equals 11 residues. V lost 9 bases and J lost 10; bases outside the gene matches: 5. Germline V gene sequence: CDR1 KGHDR, CDR2 SFDVKD. The CDR3 reads CATGGQVEQFF. The CDR3 DNA sequence: TGTGCCACCGGTGGACAGGTGGAGCAGTTCTTC.

This CDR3 reads CSARKASGVRKQYF. CDR3 DNA sequence: TGCAGTGCTAGGAAGGCGAGCGGGGTTCGTAAGCAGTACTTC. J is TRBJ2-7 and V is TRBV20-1, with 7 positions matching TRBD2. This CDR3 comprises 14 residues. J was trimmed by 8 bases and V by 3 bases; bases with no gene match: 13. Germline CDR1 DFQATT, CDR2 SNEGSKA (reference sequence).

This clonotype was counted many times. The chain carries TRBV18 and TRBJ2-1, with D perhaps TRBD1 (6 bases). The germline gives CDR1 KGHSH, CDR2 LQKENI. Trimming stripped 4 bases from V and 4 bases from J, with 8 bases between. The CDR3 consists of 13 residues. DNA for the CDR3: TGTGCCAGCTCACGACAGGAATACAATGAGCAGTTCTTC. Protein product: CASSRQEYNEQFF.

This clonotype has just one count. V gene TRBV3-1 combines with J gene TRBJ1-4, with TRBD1 as a possible D gene (5 bases). Trimming took 6 bases from V and 10 from J, leaving 15 bases between them. This CDR3 is 13 amino acids long. Germline CDR1 LGHDT, CDR2 YNNKEL (reference sequence). CDR3 sequence (DNA): TGTGCCAGCAGTCCTATGACGGGGCCAAAACTGTTTTTT. Amino acids: CASSPMTGPKLFF.

Details on this clonotype: The junction departs from germline at one end; a sequencing error may be responsible. This rearrangement joins TRBV12-3 or TRBV12-4 to TRBJ2-3; D not resolved. The CDR3 is 11 amino acids. The chain's CDR3 is CASASTDAQYF. The CDR3 DNA sequence: TGTGCCAGCGCCAGCACAGATGCGCAGTATTTT.